This T cell receptor (beta chain) was identified in a study of CD8+ T cells in alopecia areata. The authors extracted RNA and reverse transcribed it into cDNA as the sequencing template. Libraries were prepared by immunoSEQ multiplex PCR; TCRdb keeps only in-frame clonotypes and omits some of them. The table lists about 97,000 clones, 41% of them singletons. This clone was counted only a few times. In germline, CDR1 is SGHNT, CDR2 YYREEE (reference sequence). Trimming shortened V by 4 bases and J by 7 bases, and 12 bases separated the two germline ends. CDR3 size: 14 residues. The material sequenced was CD4+ T cells sorted from blood. This TCR was sampled from a human donor with alopecia areata. The gene calls are TRBV5-4 and TRBJ1-6, with D perhaps matching TRBD1 (5 bases). For the CDR3, the DNA is TGTGCCAGCAGCGGGGACCGGGCAAATTCACCCCTCCACTTT. Translation gives CASSGDRANSPLHF.